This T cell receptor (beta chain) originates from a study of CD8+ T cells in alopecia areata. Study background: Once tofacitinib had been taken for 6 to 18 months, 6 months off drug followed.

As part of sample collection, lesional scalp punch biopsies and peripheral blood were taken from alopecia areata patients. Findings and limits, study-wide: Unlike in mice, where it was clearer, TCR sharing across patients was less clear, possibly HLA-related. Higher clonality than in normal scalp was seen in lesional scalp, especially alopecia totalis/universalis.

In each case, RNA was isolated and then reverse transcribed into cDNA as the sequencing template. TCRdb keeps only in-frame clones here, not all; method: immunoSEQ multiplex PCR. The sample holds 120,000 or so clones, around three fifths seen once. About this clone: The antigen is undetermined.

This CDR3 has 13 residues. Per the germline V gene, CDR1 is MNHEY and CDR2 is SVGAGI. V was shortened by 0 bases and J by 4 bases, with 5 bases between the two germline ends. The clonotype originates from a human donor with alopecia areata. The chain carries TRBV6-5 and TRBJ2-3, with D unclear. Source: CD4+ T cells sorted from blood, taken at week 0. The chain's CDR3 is CASSYSIPDTQYF. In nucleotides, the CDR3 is TGTGCCAGCAGTTACTCGATCCCAGATACGCAGTATTTT.